The 17 T cell receptor beta chains given below trace back to one sample, sequenced in a study of T cells in Graves' hyperthyroidism and ophthalmopathy. There were TCR beta CDR3 regions amplified from RNA transcripts. Researchers ran a first-round RT-PCR on the TCR CDR3 using the HTBI primer set. TCRdb recomputed calls from the multiplex PCR reads with MiXCR, one row per CDR3 protein. The table has roughly 740,000 distinct CDR3 sequences, about 15% seen once. Source material: blood. These receptors came from a man aged 18 to 29 with Graves' hyperthyroidism.

Concerning this clonotype itself: Possible read error: a much larger clone is one base away. This chain connects TRBV3-1 to TRBJ2-1; D gene uncertain. Trimming took 2 bases from V and 12 from J, leaving 11 bases between them. This CDR3 is 12 amino acids long. CDR1 is LGHDT, CDR2 YNNKEL, per germline (reference sequence). The CDR3 DNA follows: TGTGCCAGCAGCCAAATAGGCGATGGGCAGTTCTTC. Its translation is CASSQIGDGQFF.

This clonotype was recorded many times. The chain has TRBV18 and TRBJ2-1, with D hard to call. The CDR3 runs to 12 residues. V was shortened by 4 bases and J by 7 bases, with 8 bases between the two germline ends. Germline loops: CDR1 KGHSH, CDR2 LQKENI. The DNA for the CDR3 is TGTGCCAGCTCACTGGCTATTAATGAGCAGTTCTTC. It yields the protein CASSLAINEQFF. Supplemented by reference TRBV18 and TRBJ2-1, the full variable domain reads NAGVMQNPRHLVRRRGQEARLRCSPMKGHSHVYWYRQLPEEGLKFMVYLQKENIIDESGMPKERFSAEFPKEGPSILRIQQVVRGDSAAYFCASSLAINEQFFGPGTRLTVL.

In its sample, this clonotype was seen many times. V gene TRBV28 combines with J gene TRBJ1-5; possibly TRBD1 for D (5 bases). Germline V gives CDR1 MDHEN, CDR2 SYDVKM. The length of the CDR3 is 17 residues. Deletions cut 6 bases from V and 0 bases from J, with 18 bases between. The CDR3 loop is CASSIGTTIYSNQPQHF. In nucleotides, the CDR3 is TGTGCCAGCAGCATAGGGACTACCATTTATAGCAATCAGCCCCAGCATTTT.

This clonotype was counted many times. The chain employs TRBV11-2 and TRBJ1-1; D is undetermined. The V gene lost 1 base and the J gene lost 6 bases, with 3 bases spanning the gap. This CDR3 comprises 11 residues. Germline loops: CDR1 SGHAT, CDR2 FQNNGV. The CDR3 DNA follows: TGTGCCAGCAGCTTAGTGTCTGAAGCTTTCTTT. It is translated as CASSLVSEAFF.

This rearrangement joins TRBV20-1 to TRBJ2-1; TRBD1 agrees at 7 bases. V trimming: 5 bases; J trimming: 7 bases; junction bases outside the gene matches: 20. Germline CDR1 DFQATT, CDR2 SNEGSKA (reference sequence). The CDR3 length is 17 residues. In DNA form, the CDR3 reads TGCAGTGCTCGAAGTTTAACCGGGACAGTGGCCTGGAATGAGCAGTTCTTC. It codes for CSARSLTGTVAWNEQFF.

Ten or more counts support this clonotype. The chain has TRBV7-2 and TRBJ2-4; D is unclear. Deletions cut 1 base from V and 0 bases from J, with 4 bases between. From germline, CDR1 is SGHTA and CDR2 FQGNSA. The CDR3 is made up of 14 amino acids. Here the CDR3 DNA reads TGTGCCAGCAGCTTAGTGCTAGCCAAAAACATTCAGTACTTC. Encoded protein: CASSLVLAKNIQYF. The full variable domain, rest sourced from reference TRBV7-2 and TRBJ2-4, is GAGVSQSPSNKVTEKGKDVELRCDPISGHTALYWYRQSLGQGLEFLIYFQGNSAPDKSGLPSDRFSAERTGGSVSTLTIQRTQQEDSAVYLCASSLVLAKNIQYFGAGTRLSVL.

The chain is built from TRBV4-3 and TRBJ2-2, with a possible D match to TRBD2 (6 bases). The germline V gene has CDR1 LGHNA and CDR2 YSLEER. The CDR3 loop spans 16 amino acids. V was shortened by 0 bases and J by 1 base, with 9 bases between the two germline ends. The CDR3 loop reads CASSQEVGGNTGELFF. The CDR3 DNA reads TGCGCCAGCAGCCAAGAGGTGGGAGGGAACACCGGGGAGCTGTTTTTT.

This clonotype was counted at least ten times. The chain employs TRBV28 and TRBJ1-2, with D perhaps TRBD1 (5 bases). The CDR3 has 13 amino acids. Trimming took 6 bases from V and 8 from J, leaving 16 bases between them. Germline CDR1 MDHEN, CDR2 SYDVKM. As DNA, the CDR3 is TGTGCCAGCAGACAGCCCGACGGGGACGGCTACACCTTC. This gives the protein CASRQPDGDGYTF.

V gene TRBV4-2 combines with J gene TRBJ2-3; 10 bases are shared with TRBD2. The CDR3 is made up of 14 amino acids. CDR1 and CDR2 (germline): LGHNA, YNFKEQ. V was pared by 10 bases and J by 4 bases, with 8 bases of the junction left unmatched. CDR3 nucleotide sequence: TGTGCCACTAGAGCGGGAGGGCCCGCAGATACGCAGTATTTT. Protein sequence: CATRAGGPADTQYF.

The V and J genes are TRBV5-1 and TRBJ2-5, with D possibly matching TRBD1 (6 bases). V gave up 4 bases and J gave up 2 bases, with 12 bases separating them. The CDR3 has 14 residues. Per germline, CDR1 SGHRS and CDR2 YFSETQ. CDR3 loop: CASSAADRQETQYF. CDR3 sequence (DNA): TGCGCCAGCAGCGCGGCGGACAGACAAGAGACCCAGTACTTC.

This clonotype turned up a few times. V is TRBV15 and J is TRBJ2-5; 7 nucleotides align to TRBD2. Germline values: CDR1 LNHNV, CDR2 YYDKDF (reference sequence). V lost 4 bases, J lost 9 bases, and 8 bases stayed unmatched. The CDR3 contains 13 residues. For the CDR3, the DNA is TGTGCCACCAGCACCCGTCCGCGGGAGTCCCAGTACTTC. This encodes CATSTRPRESQYF.

This clonotype has just a few counts. This sequence joins TRBV6-1 and TRBJ2-1, with a weak D call TRBD2 (6 bases). Trimming shortened V by 6 bases and J by 15 bases, and 15 bases separated the two germline ends. CDR3 length: 11 residues. CDR1 and CDR2 (germline): MNHNS, SASEGT. The CDR3 here is CASSVRGLVFF. The CDR3 DNA is TGTGCCAGCAGCGTACGGGGGTTAGTGTTCTTC.

The genes are TRBV3-1 and TRBJ1-1; no definite D call. V lost 0 bases and J lost 5, with 13 bases in between. The germline gives CDR1 LGHDT, CDR2 YNNKEL (reference sequence). This CDR3 is 15 amino acids long. The CDR3: CASSQDWGKGTEAFF. The CDR3 DNA reads as TGTGCCAGCAGCCAAGATTGGGGTAAGGGAACTGAAGCTTTCTTT.

This clonotype was recorded at least ten times. V is TRBV18 and J is TRBJ2-4, with 9 bases lining up with TRBD1. The CDR3 is made up of 13 amino acids. J lost 9 bases, V lost 3 bases, and 3 bases had no gene match. Germline loops: CDR1 KGHSH, CDR2 LQKENI. DNA of the CDR3: TGTGCCAGCTCACCGGGACAGGGAGCCATTCAGTACTTC. Its translation is CASSPGQGAIQYF.

This clonotype was seen a few times. The rearrangement links TRBV4-2 to TRBJ2-4; tentatively, D is TRBD1 (6 bases). The CDR3 is 15 amino acids. V lost 9 bases to trimming and J lost 1 base, with 16 bases between them. The germline gives CDR1 LGHNA, CDR2 YNFKEQ. CDR3 in DNA: TGTGCCAGTACCTCAGGGGCCGCGGCCAAAAACATTCAGTACTTC. This codes for CASTSGAAAKNIQYF.

In its sample, this clonotype was seen a few times. One junction end does not reproduce the germline sequence, and a read error may be involved. The chain combines TRBV3-1 with TRBJ2-7; a possible D gene is TRBD1 (5 bases). Germline-derived CDR1 and CDR2 are LGHDT and YNNKEL (reference sequence). The CDR3 consists of 14 residues. The CDR3 reads CASSLRTISYEQCF. The CDR3 DNA reads TGTGCCAGTAGCCTCCGGACAATCTCCTACGAGCAGTGCTTC.

This clonotype was seen repeatedly, ten times or more. Sequence at one end of the junction differs from germline and may be a read error. For the CDR3, the DNA is TGTGCCAGCAGTACCCAAGGCACAGATACGCAGTATTTT. Translation gives CASSTQGTDTQYF. This sequence joins TRBV5-1 and TRBJ2-3; no firm D call. The CDR3 totals 13 residues. Germline assignment: CDR1 SGHRS and CDR2 YFSETQ.